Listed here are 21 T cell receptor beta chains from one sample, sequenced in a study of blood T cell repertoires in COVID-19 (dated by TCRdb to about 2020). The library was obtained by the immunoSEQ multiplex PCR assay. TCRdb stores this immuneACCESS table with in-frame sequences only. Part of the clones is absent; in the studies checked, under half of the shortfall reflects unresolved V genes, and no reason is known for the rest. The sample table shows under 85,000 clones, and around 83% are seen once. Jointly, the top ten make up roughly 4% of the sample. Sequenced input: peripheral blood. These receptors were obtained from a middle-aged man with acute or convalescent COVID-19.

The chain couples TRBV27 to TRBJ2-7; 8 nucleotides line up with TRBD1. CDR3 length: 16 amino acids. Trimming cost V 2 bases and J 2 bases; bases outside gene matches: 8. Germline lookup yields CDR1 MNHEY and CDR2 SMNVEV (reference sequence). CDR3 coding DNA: TGTGCCAGCAGTTTACAGGGGGCCCCTTATGCCTACGAGCAGTACTTC. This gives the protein CASSLQGAPYAYEQYF.

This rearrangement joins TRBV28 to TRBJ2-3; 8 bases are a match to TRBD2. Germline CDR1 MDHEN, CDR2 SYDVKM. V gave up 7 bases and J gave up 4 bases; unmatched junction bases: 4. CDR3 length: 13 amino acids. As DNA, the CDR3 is TGTGCCAGCACCCCGGGGGGGCCAGATACGCAGTATTTT. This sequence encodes CASTPGGPDTQYF.

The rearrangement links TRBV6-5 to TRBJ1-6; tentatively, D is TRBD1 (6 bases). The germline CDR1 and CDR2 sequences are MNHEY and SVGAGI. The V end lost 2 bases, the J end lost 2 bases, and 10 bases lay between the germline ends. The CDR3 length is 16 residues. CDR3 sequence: CASSYRTVTYNSPLHF. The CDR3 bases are TGTGCCAGCAGTTACCGGACAGTTACCTATAATTCACCCCTCCACTTT.

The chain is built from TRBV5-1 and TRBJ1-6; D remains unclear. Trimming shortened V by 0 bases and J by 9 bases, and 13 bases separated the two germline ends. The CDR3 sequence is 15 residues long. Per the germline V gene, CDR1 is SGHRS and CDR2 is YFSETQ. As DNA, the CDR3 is TGCGCCAGCAGCTTGGGGTTACAGCAAGGTTCACCCCTCCACTTT. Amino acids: CASSLGLQQGSPLHF.

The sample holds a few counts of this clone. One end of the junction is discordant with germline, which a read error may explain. CDR3 DNA: TGTGCCAGCAGTTTAGGAGCGGGAGGGCCCATCTACAATGAGCAGTTCTTC. It yields the protein CASSLGAGGPIYNEQFF. The chain employs TRBV11-3 and TRBJ2-1, with 10 bases aligning to TRBD2. This CDR3 has 17 amino acids. From germline, CDR1 is SGHNT and CDR2 YENEEA.

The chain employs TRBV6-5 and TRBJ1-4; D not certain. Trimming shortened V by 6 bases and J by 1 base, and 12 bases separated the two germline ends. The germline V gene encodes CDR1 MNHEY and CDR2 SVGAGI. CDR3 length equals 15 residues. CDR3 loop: CASSTGFGTNEKLFF. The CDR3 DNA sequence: TGTGCCAGCAGCACCGGGTTCGGAACTAATGAAAAACTGTTTTTT.

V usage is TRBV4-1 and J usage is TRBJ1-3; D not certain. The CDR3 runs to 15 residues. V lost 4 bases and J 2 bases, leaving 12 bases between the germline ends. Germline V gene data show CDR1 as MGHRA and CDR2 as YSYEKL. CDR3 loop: CASSRGLATGNTIYF. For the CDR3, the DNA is TGCGCCAGCAGCCGAGGGCTCGCTACTGGAAACACCATATATTTT.

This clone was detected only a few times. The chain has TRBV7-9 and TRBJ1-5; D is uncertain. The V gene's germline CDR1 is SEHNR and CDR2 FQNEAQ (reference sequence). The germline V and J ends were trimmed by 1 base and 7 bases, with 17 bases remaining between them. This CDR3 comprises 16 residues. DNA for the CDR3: TGTGCCAGCAGCTTAGAAAAACGGGTCGCCGGCCAGCCCCAGCATTTT. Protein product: CASSLEKRVAGQPQHF.

This CDR3 is CASSFPRDRGGWTDTQYF. CDR3 DNA sequence: TGTGCCAGCAGCTTCCCCCGGGACAGGGGTGGTTGGACAGATACGCAGTATTTT. The rearrangement links TRBV7-9 to TRBJ2-3; 10 bases match TRBD1. The V and J ends lost 3 bases and 3 bases, in that order; junction bases with no gene match: 12. Germline CDR1 reads SEHNR; CDR2 reads FQNEAQ (reference sequence). CDR3 length: 18 amino acids.

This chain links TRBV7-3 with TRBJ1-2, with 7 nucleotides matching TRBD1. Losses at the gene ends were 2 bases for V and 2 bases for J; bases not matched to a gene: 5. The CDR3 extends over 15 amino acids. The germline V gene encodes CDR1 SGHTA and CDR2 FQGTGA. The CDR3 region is CASSLLGQLNYGYTF. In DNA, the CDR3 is TGTGCCAGCAGCTTATTGGGACAGCTGAACTATGGCTACACCTTC.

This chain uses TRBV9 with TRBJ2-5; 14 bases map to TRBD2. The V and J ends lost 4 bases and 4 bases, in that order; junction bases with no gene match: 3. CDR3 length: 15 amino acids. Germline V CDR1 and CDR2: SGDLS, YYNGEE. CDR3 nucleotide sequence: TGTGCCAGCAGCCCCGGGACTAGCGGGGGAGAGACCCAGTACTTC. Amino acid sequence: CASSPGTSGGETQYF.

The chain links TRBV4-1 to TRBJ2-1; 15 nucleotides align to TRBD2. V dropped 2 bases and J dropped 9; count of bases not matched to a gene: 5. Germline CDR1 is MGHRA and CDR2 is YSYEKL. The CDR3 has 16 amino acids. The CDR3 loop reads CASSQWTSGRGGEQFF. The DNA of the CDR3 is TGCGCCAGCAGCCAATGGACTAGCGGGAGGGGGGGTGAGCAGTTCTTC.

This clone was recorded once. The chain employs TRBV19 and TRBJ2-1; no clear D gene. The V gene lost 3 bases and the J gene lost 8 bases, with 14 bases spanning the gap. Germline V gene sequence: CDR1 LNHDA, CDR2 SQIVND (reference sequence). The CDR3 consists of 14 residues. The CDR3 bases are TGTGCCAGTAGTATCTCCCAGCTGAGCGATGAGCAGTTCTTC. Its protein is CASSISQLSDEQFF.

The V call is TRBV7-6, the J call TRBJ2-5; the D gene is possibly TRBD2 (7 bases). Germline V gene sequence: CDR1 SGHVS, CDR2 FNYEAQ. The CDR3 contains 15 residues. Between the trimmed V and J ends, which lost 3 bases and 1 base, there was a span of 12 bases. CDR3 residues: CASSLGGAPQETQYF. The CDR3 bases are TGTGCCAGCAGCTTGGGGGGGGCGCCCCAAGAGACCCAGTACTTC.

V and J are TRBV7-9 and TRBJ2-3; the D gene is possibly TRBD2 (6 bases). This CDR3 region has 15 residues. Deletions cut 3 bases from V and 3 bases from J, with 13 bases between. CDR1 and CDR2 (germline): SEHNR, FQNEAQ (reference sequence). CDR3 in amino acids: CASSFGGGGTDTQYF. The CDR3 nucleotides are TGTGCCAGCAGCTTCGGGGGAGGCGGAACAGATACGCAGTATTTT.

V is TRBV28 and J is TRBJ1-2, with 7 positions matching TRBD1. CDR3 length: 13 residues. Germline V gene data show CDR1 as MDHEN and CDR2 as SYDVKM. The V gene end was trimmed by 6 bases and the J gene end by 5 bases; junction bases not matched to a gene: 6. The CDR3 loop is CASSSGQDYGYTF. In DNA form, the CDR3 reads TGTGCCAGCAGCTCCGGACAGGATTATGGCTACACCTTC.

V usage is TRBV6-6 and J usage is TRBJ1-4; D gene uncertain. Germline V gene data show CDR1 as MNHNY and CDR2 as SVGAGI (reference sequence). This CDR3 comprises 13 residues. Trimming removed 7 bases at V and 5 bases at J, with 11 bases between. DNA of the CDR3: TGTGCCAGCATCGAGGGTCTAAATGAAAAACTGTTTTTT. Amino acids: CASIEGLNEKLFF.

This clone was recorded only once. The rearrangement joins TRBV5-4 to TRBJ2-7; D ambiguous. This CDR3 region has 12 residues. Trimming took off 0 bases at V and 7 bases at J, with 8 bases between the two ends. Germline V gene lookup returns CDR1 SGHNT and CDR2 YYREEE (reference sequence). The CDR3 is CASSLDIKEQYF. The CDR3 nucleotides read TGTGCCAGCAGCTTGGATATTAAAGAGCAGTACTTC.

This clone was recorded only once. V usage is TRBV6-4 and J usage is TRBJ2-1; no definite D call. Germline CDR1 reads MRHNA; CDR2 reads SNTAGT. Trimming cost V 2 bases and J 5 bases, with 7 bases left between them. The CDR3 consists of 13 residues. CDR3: CASSDTDNNEQFF. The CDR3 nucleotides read TGTGCCAGCAGTGACACCGACAACAATGAGCAGTTCTTC.

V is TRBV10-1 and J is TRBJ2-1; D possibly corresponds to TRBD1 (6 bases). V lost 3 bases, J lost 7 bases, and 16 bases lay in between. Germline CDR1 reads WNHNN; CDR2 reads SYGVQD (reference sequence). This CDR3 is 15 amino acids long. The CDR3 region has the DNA TGCGCCAGCAGTGAAGAGGGGTTAGGGGGAAATGAGCAGTTCTTC. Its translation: CASSEEGLGGNEQFF.

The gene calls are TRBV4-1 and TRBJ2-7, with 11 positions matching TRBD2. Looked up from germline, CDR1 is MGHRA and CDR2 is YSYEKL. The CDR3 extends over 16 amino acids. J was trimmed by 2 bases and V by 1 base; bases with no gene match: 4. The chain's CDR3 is CASSQGATSGTYEQYF. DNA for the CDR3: TGCGCCAGCAGCCAAGGTGCGACTAGCGGGACCTACGAGCAGTACTTC.